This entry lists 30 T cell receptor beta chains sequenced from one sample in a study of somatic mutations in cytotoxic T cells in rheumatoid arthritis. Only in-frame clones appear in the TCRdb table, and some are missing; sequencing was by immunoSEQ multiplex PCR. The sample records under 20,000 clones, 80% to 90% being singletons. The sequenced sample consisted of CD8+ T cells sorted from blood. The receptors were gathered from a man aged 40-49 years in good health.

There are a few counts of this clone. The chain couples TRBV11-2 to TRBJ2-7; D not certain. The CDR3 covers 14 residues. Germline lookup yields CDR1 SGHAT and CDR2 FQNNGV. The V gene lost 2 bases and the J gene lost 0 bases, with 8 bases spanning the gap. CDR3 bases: TGTGCCAGCAGCTTAAATCCGGGCTCCTACGAGCAGTACTTC. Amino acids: CASSLNPGSYEQYF.

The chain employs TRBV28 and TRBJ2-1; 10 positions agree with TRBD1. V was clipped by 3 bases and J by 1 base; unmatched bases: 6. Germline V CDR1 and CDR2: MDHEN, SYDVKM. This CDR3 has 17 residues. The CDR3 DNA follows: TGTGCCAGCAGTTTCCCCGGGACAGGGGTTTCCTACAATGAGCAGTTCTTC. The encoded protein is CASSFPGTGVSYNEQFF.

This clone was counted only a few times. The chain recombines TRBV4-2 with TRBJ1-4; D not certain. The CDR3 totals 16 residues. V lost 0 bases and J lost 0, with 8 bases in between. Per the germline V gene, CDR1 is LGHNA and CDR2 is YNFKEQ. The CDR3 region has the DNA TGTGCCAGCAGCCAAGATCGGGGAGCAACTAATGAAAAACTGTTTTTT. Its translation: CASSQDRGATNEKLFF.

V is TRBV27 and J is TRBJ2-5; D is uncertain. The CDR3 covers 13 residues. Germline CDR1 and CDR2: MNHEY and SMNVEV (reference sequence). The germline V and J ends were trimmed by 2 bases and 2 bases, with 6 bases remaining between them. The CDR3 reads CASSLIQQETQYF. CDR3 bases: TGTGCCAGCAGTTTAATTCAACAAGAGACCCAGTACTTC.

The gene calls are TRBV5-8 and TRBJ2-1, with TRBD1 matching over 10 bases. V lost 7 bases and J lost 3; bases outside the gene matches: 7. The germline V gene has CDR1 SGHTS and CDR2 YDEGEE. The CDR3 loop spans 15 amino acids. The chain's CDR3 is CASAIGQGVYNEQFF. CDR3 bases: TGTGCCAGCGCCATCGGACAGGGGGTCTACAATGAGCAGTTCTTC.

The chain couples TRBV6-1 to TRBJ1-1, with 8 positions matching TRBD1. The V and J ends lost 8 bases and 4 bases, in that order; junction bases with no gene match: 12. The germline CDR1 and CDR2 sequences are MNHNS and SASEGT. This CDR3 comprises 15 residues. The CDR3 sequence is CASLDRVFYATEAFF. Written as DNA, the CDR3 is TGTGCCAGCCTGGACAGGGTCTTTTACGCCACTGAAGCTTTCTTT.

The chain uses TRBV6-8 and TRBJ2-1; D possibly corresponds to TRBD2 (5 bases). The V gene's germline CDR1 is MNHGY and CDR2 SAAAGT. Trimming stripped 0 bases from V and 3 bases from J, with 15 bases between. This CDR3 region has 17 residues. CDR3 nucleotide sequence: TGTGCCAGCAGTTACTCAATCGCAGCGGCTAGCTACAATGAGCAGTTCTTC. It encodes CASSYSIAAASYNEQFF.

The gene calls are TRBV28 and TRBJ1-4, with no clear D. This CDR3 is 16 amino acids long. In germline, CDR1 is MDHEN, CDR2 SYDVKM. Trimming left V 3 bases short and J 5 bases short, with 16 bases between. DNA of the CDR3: TGTGCCAGCAGTTTGGGGATTAGGGTGGAGAATGAAAAACTGTTTTTT. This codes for CASSLGIRVENEKLFF. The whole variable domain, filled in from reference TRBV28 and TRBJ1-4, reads DVKVTQSSRYLVKRTGEKVFLECVQDMDHENMFWYRQDPGLGLRLIYFSYDVKMKEKGDIPEGYSVSREKKERFSLILESASTNQTSMYLCASSLGIRVENEKLFFGSGTQLSVL.

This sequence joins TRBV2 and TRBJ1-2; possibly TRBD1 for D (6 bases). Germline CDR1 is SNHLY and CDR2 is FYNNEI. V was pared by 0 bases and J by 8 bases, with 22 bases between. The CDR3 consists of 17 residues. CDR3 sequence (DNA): TGTGCCAGCAGTGAAGCAGGCAGGGAGGGGGGGAAAGGGGGCTACACCTTC. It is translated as CASSEAGREGGKGGYTF.

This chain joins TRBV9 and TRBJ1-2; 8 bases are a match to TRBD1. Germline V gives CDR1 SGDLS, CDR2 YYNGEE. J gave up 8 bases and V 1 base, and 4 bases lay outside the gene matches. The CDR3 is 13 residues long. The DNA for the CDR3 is TGTGCCAGCAGCGTACAGGACAGGGACGGCTACACCTTC. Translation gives CASSVQDRDGYTF.

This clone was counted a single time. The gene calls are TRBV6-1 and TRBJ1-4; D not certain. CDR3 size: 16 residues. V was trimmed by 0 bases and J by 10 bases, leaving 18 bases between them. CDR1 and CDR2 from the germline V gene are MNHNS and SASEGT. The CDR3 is CASSEAHTHPWGKLFF. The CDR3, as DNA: TGTGCCAGCAGTGAAGCGCATACGCATCCATGGGGAAAACTGTTTTTT.

CDR3 in amino acids: CASSLSRNSYEQYF. DNA of the CDR3: TGTGCCAGCAGTCTCAGCCGAAACTCCTACGAGCAGTACTTC. The rearrangement links TRBV27 to TRBJ2-7; unclear D gene. Trimming took 5 bases from V and 0 from J, leaving 11 bases between them. CDR3 length: 14 amino acids. Germline V gives CDR1 MNHEY, CDR2 SMNVEV (reference sequence).

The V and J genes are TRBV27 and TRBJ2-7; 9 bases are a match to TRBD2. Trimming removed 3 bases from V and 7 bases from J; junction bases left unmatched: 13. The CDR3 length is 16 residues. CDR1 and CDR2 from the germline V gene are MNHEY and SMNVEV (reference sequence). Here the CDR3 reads CASSFRRGGRVKEQYF. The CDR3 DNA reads TGTGCCAGCAGTTTCCGTCGTGGCGGGAGGGTGAAGGAGCAGTACTTC.

Written as DNA, the CDR3 is TGTGCCAGCAGCTTAGTCACAGGCTATGGCTACACCTTC. It codes for CASSLVTGYGYTF. The chain joins TRBV11-2 to TRBJ1-2; possibly TRBD1 for D (5 bases). This CDR3 has 13 amino acids. CDR1 and CDR2 (germline): SGHAT, FQNNGV. V lost 1 base to trimming and J lost 4 bases, with 7 bases between them.

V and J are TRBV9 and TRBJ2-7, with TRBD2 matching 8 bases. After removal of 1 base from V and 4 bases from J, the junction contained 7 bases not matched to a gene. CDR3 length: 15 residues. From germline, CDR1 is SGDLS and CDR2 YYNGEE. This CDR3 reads CASSVSGTSMYEQYF. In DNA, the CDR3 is TGTGCCAGCAGCGTATCCGGGACTAGTATGTACGAGCAGTACTTC. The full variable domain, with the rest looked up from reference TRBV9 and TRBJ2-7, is DSGVTQTPKHLITATGQRVTLRCSPRSGDLSVYWYQQSLDQGLQFLIQYYNGEERAKGNILERFSAQQFPDLHSELNLSSLELGDSALYFCASSVSGTSMYEQYFGPGTRLTVT.

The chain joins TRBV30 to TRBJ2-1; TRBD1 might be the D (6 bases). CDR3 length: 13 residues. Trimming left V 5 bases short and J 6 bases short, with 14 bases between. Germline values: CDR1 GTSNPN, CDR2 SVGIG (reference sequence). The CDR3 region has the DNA TGTGCCTGGGGGGAAGGACAGAGCAATGAGCAGTTCTTC. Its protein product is CAWGEGQSNEQFF.

This chain's CDR3 is CASSRDKNYGYTF. CDR3 bases: TGTGCCAGCAGTCGCGACAAGAACTATGGCTACACCTTC. V gene TRBV7-9 combines with J gene TRBJ1-2; no reliable D call. CDR1 is SEHNR and CDR2 is FQNEAQ in the germline V gene (reference sequence). Trimming took off 6 bases at V and 2 bases at J, with 10 bases between the two ends. This CDR3 comprises 13 residues.

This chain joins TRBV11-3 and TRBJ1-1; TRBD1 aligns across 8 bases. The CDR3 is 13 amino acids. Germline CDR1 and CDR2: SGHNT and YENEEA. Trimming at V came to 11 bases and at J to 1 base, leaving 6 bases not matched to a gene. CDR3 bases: TGTGCCTTAAAAGACAGGGGGAACACTGAAGCTTTCTTT. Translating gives CALKDRGNTEAFF.

The CDR3 reads CASSPMGPRGTGELGEQYF. The DNA for the CDR3 is TGTGCCAGCAGTCCTATGGGACCCCGAGGGACAGGGGAACTCGGCGAGCAGTACTTC. The chain employs TRBV27 and TRBJ2-7; 10 bases line up with TRBD1. This CDR3 contains 19 residues. V trimming: 5 bases; J trimming: 6 bases; junction bases outside the gene matches: 22. Per the germline V gene, CDR1 is MNHEY and CDR2 is SMNVEV (reference sequence).

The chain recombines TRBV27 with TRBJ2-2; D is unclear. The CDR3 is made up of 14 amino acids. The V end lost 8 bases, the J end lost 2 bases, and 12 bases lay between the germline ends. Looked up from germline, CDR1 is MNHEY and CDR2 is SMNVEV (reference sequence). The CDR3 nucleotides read TGTGCCAGCCTCCGACGGGTTAACACCGGGGAGCTGTTTTTT. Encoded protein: CASLRRVNTGELFF.

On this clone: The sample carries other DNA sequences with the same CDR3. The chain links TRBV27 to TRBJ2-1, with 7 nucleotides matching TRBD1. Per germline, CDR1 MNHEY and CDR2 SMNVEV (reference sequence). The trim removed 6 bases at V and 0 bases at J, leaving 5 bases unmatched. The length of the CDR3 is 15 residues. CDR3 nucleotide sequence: TGTGCCAGCAGCCTCGGGACAGCCTCCTACAATGAGCAGTTCTTC. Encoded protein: CASSLGTASYNEQFF.

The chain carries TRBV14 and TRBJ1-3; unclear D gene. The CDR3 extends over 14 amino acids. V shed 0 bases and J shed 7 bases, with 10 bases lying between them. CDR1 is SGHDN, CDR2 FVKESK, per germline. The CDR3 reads CASSQESVWNTIYF. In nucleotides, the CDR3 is TGTGCCAGCAGCCAAGAGTCCGTGTGGAACACCATATATTTT.

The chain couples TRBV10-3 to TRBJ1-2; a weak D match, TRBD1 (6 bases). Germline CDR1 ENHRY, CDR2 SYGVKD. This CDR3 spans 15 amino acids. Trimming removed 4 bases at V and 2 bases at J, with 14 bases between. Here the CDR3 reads CAISGWLDRNYGYTF. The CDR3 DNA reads TGTGCCATCAGTGGATGGTTGGACAGAAACTATGGCTACACCTTC.

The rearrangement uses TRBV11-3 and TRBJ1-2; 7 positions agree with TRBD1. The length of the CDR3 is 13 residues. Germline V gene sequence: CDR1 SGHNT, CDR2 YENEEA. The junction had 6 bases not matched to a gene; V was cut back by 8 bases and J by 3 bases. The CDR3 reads CASEEGAHYGYTF. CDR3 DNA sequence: TGTGCCAGCGAGGAGGGGGCCCACTATGGCTACACCTTC.

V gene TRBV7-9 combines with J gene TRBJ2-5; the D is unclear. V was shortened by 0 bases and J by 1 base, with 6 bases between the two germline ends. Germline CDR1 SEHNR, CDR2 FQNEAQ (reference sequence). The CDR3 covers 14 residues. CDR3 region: CASSLAWTQETQYF. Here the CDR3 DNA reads TGTGCCAGCAGCTTAGCGTGGACCCAAGAGACCCAGTACTTC. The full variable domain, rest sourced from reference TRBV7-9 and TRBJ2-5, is DTGVSQNPRHKITKRGQNVTFRCDPISEHNRLYWYRQTLGQGPEFLTYFQNEAQLEKSRLLSDRFSAERPKGSFSTLEIQRTEQGDSAMYLCASSLAWTQETQYFGPGTRLLVL.

The CDR3 here is CASSVDGGSGNTIYF. The CDR3 nucleotides read TGTGCCAGCAGCGTAGATGGGGGATCTGGAAACACCATATATTTT. The J gene is TRBJ1-3, the V gene TRBV9, with D possibly being TRBD1 (5 bases). The CDR3 has 15 amino acids. The V and J ends lost 0 bases and 1 base respectively, with 8 bases between them. CDR1 and CDR2 from the germline V gene are SGDLS and YYNGEE.

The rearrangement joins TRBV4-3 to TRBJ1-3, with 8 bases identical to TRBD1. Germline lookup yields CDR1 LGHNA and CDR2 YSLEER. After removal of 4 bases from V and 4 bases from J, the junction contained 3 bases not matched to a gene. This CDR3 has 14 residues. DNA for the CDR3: TGCGCCAGCAGCCGGGACAGGACGGGAAACACCATATATTTT. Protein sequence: CASSRDRTGNTIYF.

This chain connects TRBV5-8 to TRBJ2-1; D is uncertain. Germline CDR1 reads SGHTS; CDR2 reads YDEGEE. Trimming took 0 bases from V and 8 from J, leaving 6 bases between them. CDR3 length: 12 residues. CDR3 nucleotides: TGTGCCAGCAGCTTGGATTGGTATGAGCAGTTCTTC. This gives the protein CASSLDWYEQFF.

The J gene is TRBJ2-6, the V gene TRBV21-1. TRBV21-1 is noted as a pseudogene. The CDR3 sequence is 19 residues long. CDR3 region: CASSKEGGQLLSGANVLTF. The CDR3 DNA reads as TGTGCCAGCAGCAAAGAAGGGGGGCAACTCCTCTCTGGGGCCAACGTCCTGACTTTC.

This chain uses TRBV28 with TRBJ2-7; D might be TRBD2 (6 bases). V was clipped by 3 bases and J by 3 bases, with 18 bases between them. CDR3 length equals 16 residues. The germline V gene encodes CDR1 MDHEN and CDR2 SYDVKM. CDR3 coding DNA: TGTGCCAGCAGTTTTGGCTTGGGCGGGAATCGCTACGAGCAGTACTTC. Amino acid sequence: CASSFGLGGNRYEQYF.